Each of the 23 T cell receptor beta chains below was sequenced from the same sample in a study of blood T cell repertoires in COVID-19. Generated by immunoSEQ multiplex PCR, the TCRdb table keeps only in-frame clones and is missing some. This sample has approximately 290,000 clones, with approximately 90% found just once. Material for sequencing was PBMCs or T cells enriched from blood (not recorded which). The receptors were sampled from a woman in her twenties or thirties who had recovered from COVID-19.

The V call is TRBV15, the J call TRBJ1-1; D gene uncertain. The V end was cut by 5 bases, the J end by 5 bases, with 12 bases between. The CDR3 extends over 13 amino acids. Germline V lookup: CDR1 LNHNV, CDR2 YYDKDF (reference sequence). CDR3 bases: TGTGCCACCAGCCCCCGAACTGCTACTGAAGCTTTCTTT. The encoded protein is CATSPRTATEAFF.

The chain carries TRBV4-2 and TRBJ2-1, with 9 nucleotides matching TRBD2. With V trimmed by 4 bases and J by 5 bases, 12 bases remained unmatched. The CDR3 length is 17 residues. CDR1 is LGHNA, CDR2 YNFKEQ, per germline. CDR3 sequence reads: CASSPHGPSGIDNEQFF. The CDR3 nucleotides are TGTGCCAGCAGCCCTCATGGGCCTAGCGGGATCGACAATGAGCAGTTCTTC.

The rearrangement links TRBV11-3 to TRBJ2-1; a possible D gene is TRBD2 (5 bases). V gave up 2 bases and J gave up 8 bases, with 10 bases separating them. CDR1 and CDR2 from the germline V gene are SGHNT and YENEEA. The length of the CDR3 is 13 residues. CDR3 coding DNA: TGTGCCAGCAGCTTAATACTAGAGGATGAGCAGTTCTTC. Amino acid sequence: CASSLILEDEQFF.

The chain employs TRBV3-1 (or the pseudogene TRBV3-2) and TRBJ1-2; D remains ambiguous. Deletions cut 1 base from V and 3 bases from J, with 6 bases between. Germline CDR1 is LGHDT and CDR2 is YNNKEL (reference sequence). There are 13 residues in the CDR3. CDR3 in amino acids: CASSQVRDYGYTF. The CDR3 nucleotides read TGTGCCAGCAGCCAAGTGCGGGACTATGGCTACACCTTC.

This sequence joins TRBV7-9 and TRBJ1-2; 7 nucleotides align to TRBD1. The V gene end was trimmed by 0 bases and the J gene end by 9 bases; junction bases not matched to a gene: 4. There are 13 residues in the CDR3. Germline CDR1 reads SEHNR; CDR2 reads FQNEAQ (reference sequence). CDR3: CASSLAEQGSYTF. The DNA of the CDR3 is TGTGCCAGCAGCTTAGCGGAACAGGGGAGCTACACCTTC. Supplemented by reference TRBV7-9 and TRBJ1-2, the full variable domain reads DTGVSQNPRHKITKRGQNVTFRCDPISEHNRLYWYRQTLGQGPEFLTYFQNEAQLEKSRLLSDRFSAERPKGSFSTLEIQRTEQGDSAMYLCASSLAEQGSYTFGSGTRLTVV.

The V gene is TRBV2, the J gene TRBJ2-3, with D unclear. Trimming removed 6 bases at V and 5 bases at J, with 15 bases between. Germline V CDR1 and CDR2: SNHLY, FYNNEI. The CDR3 spans 14 residues. This CDR3 is CASSAITAGDTQYF. Written as DNA, the CDR3 is TGTGCCAGCAGCGCCATCACAGCTGGAGATACGCAGTATTTT.

The chain uses TRBV28 and TRBJ2-5, with 12 bases aligning to TRBD1. This CDR3 region has 16 residues. CDR1 and CDR2 (germline): MDHEN, SYDVKM. After removal of 6 bases from V and 1 base from J, the junction contained 6 bases not matched to a gene. Here the CDR3 reads CASSQGQGATQETQYF. Here the CDR3 DNA reads TGTGCCAGCAGCCAGGGACAGGGGGCGACCCAAGAGACCCAGTACTTC.

The chain employs TRBV30 and TRBJ1-2, with unresolved D. Germline V lookup: CDR1 GTSNPN, CDR2 SVGIG (reference sequence). The CDR3 covers 11 residues. The V end was cut by 5 bases, the J end by 6 bases, with 10 bases between. The CDR3: CAWGVSDGYTF. As DNA, the CDR3 is TGTGCCTGGGGGGTCAGCGATGGCTACACCTTC.

V is TRBV15 and J is TRBJ2-2; 12 bases agree with TRBD1. This CDR3 comprises 18 residues. J lost 4 bases, V lost 1 base, and 7 bases had no gene match. Germline V gene data show CDR1 as LNHNV and CDR2 as YYDKDF (reference sequence). The CDR3 bases are TGTGCCACCAGCAGAGTGCTGGGACAGGGGGCGGGCACCGGGGAGCTGTTTTTT. It codes for CATSRVLGQGAGTGELFF.

The chain has TRBV12-3 or TRBV12-4 and TRBJ2-7, with 7 bases aligning to TRBD1. CDR3 length: 13 amino acids. Trimming at V came to 8 bases and at J to 2 bases, leaving 6 bases not matched to a gene. In DNA form, the CDR3 reads TGTGCCAGCGGGCGGACAGGCACCTACGAGCAGTACTTC. Its translation is CASGRTGTYEQYF.

The V gene is TRBV28, the J gene TRBJ2-1; maybe TRBD2 (6 bases). Germline V gives CDR1 MDHEN, CDR2 SYDVKM. This CDR3 spans 15 amino acids. V gave up 5 bases and J gave up 5 bases, with 16 bases separating them. The CDR3: CASSPGGRFDNEQFF. As DNA, the CDR3 is TGTGCCAGCAGTCCAGGAGGGAGGTTTGACAATGAGCAGTTCTTC.

This clone was recorded once. This chain connects TRBV6-1 to TRBJ1-1; D perhaps matches TRBD1 (6 bases). Trimming left V 2 bases short and J 5 bases short, with 9 bases between. This CDR3 comprises 13 residues. Per germline, CDR1 MNHNS and CDR2 SASEGT. For the CDR3, the DNA is TGTGCCAGCAGTGAAATCAGGGGAACTGAAGCTTTCTTT. Its translation: CASSEIRGTEAFF.

V usage is TRBV28 and J usage is TRBJ2-7; 7 bases align to TRBD2. This CDR3 is built from 12 residues. Trimming removed 2 bases from V and 7 bases from J; junction bases left unmatched: 2. From germline, CDR1 is MDHEN and CDR2 SYDVKM. CDR3 loop: CASSLQGGEQYF. CDR3 nucleotide sequence: TGTGCCAGCAGTTTACAGGGAGGGGAGCAGTACTTC.

The CDR3 is CASSQGTGEVETQYF. The CDR3 nucleotides read TGCGCCAGCAGCCAGGGGACAGGGGAAGTAGAGACCCAGTACTTC. V usage is TRBV4-3 and J usage is TRBJ2-5; 10 bases match TRBD1. With 3 bases clipped from V and 4 bases from J, the junction kept 5 bases outside the gene matches. This CDR3 contains 15 residues. Germline-derived CDR1 and CDR2 are LGHNA and YSLEER.

The rearrangement joins TRBV11-3 to TRBJ1-2; the match to TRBD1 covers 7 bases. CDR1 SGHNT and CDR2 YENEEA come from the germline V gene. V shed 6 bases, J shed 6 bases, and the junction held 10 bases outside the gene matches. This CDR3 is 14 amino acids long. CDR3 bases: TGTGCCAGCAGGAGATACGACAGGGCTCATGGCTACACCTTC. This sequence encodes CASRRYDRAHGYTF.

The chain has TRBV7-8 and TRBJ2-6; D might be TRBD1 (5 bases). V lost 5 bases, J lost 1 base, and 12 bases lay in between. Germline CDR1 and CDR2: SGHVS and FQNEAQ. This CDR3 has 16 residues. This CDR3 reads CASSIVQGSGANVLTF. The CDR3 DNA reads TGTGCCAGCAGCATAGTGCAGGGTTCTGGGGCCAACGTCCTGACTTTC.

The chain has TRBV29-1 and TRBJ2-7; tentatively, D is TRBD2 (5 bases). Germline-derived CDR1 and CDR2 are SQVTM and ANQGSEA. This CDR3 contains 12 residues. Trimming cost V 1 base and J 3 bases, with 7 bases left between them. The CDR3 loop reads CSVEVSVYEQYF. The CDR3 nucleotides are TGCAGCGTTGAAGTTAGCGTCTACGAGCAGTACTTC.

This clone is a singleton in its sample. V gene TRBV5-6 combines with J gene TRBJ2-7, with 9 nucleotides matching TRBD1. The V gene's germline CDR1 is SGHDT and CDR2 YYEEEE. Trimming removed 4 bases from V and 1 base from J; junction bases left unmatched: 9. The CDR3 has 16 residues. CDR3 sequence (DNA): TGTGCCAGCAGCCCAAGTCCCGGGACAGGGTCCTACGAGCAGTACTTC. It yields the protein CASSPSPGTGSYEQYF.

This clone occurred once. The V and J genes are TRBV6-2 or TRBV6-3 and TRBJ1-2; a weak D match, TRBD1 (6 bases). The germline CDR1 and CDR2 sequences are MNHEY and SVGEGT. The CDR3 contains 13 residues. Deletions cut 5 bases from V and 6 bases from J, with 13 bases between. CDR3 residues: CASSDARGDGYTF. The DNA of the CDR3 is TGTGCCAGCAGTGACGCCAGGGGTGATGGCTACACCTTC.

This rearrangement joins TRBV9 to TRBJ2-7, with D perhaps TRBD2 (6 bases). The V and J ends lost 1 base and 3 bases respectively, with 14 bases between them. The V gene's germline CDR1 is SGDLS and CDR2 YYNGEE. The CDR3 consists of 15 residues. CDR3 amino acids: CASSVLWDSHYEQYF. CDR3 nucleotides: TGTGCCAGCAGCGTACTTTGGGACTCTCACTACGAGCAGTACTTC.

This chain links TRBV5-1 with TRBJ1-1; 7 bases map to TRBD1. After removal of 4 bases from V and 1 base from J, the junction contained 4 bases not matched to a gene. This CDR3 region has 14 residues. Germline V CDR1 and CDR2: SGHRS, YFSETQ. The CDR3 DNA is TGCGCCAGCAGCCAACGGACAGGGAACACTGAAGCTTTCTTT. Encoded protein: CASSQRTGNTEAFF.

This clone has a single count. The V call is TRBV28, the J call TRBJ2-5; 9 nucleotides line up with TRBD2. The CDR3 is 18 amino acids. The ends lost 3 bases at V and 5 bases at J; junction bases unmatched: 16. Germline V gene lookup returns CDR1 MDHEN and CDR2 SYDVKM. The CDR3 spells CASSLGYGGRALGETQYF. The CDR3 nucleotides read TGTGCCAGCAGTTTGGGGTACGGCGGGAGGGCCTTGGGTGAGACCCAGTACTTC.

The chain combines TRBV9 with TRBJ2-1, with 8 bases aligning to TRBD2. Losses at the gene ends were 4 bases for V and 4 bases for J; bases not matched to a gene: 10. The CDR3 spans 16 residues. CDR1 SGDLS and CDR2 YYNGEE come from the germline V gene. The CDR3 protein is CASSPAWASGYNEQFF. The CDR3 region has the DNA TGTGCCAGCAGCCCCGCGTGGGCTAGCGGGTACAATGAGCAGTTCTTC. Supplemented by reference TRBV9 and TRBJ2-1, the full variable domain reads DSGVTQTPKHLITATGQRVTLRCSPRSGDLSVYWYQQSLDQGLQFLIQYYNGEERAKGNILERFSAQQFPDLHSELNLSSLELGDSALYFCASSPAWASGYNEQFFGPGTRLTVL.